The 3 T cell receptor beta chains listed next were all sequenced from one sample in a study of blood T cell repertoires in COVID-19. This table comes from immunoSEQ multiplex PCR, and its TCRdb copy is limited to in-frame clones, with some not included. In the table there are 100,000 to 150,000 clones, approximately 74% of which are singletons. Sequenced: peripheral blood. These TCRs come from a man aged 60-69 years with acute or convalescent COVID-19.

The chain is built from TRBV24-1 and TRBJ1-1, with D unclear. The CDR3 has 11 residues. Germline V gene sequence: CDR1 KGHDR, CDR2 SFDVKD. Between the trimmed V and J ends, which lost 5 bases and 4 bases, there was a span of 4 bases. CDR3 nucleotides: TGTGCCACCAGTGGAGGCACTGAAGCTTTCTTT. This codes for CATSGGTEAFF.

This CDR3 is CASSPRGGLRSEAFF. As DNA, the CDR3 is TGTGCCAGCAGTCCTAGGGGAGGGTTAAGGTCTGAAGCTTTCTTT. The chain links TRBV27 to TRBJ1-1, with a possible D match to TRBD1 (5 bases). Trimming removed 5 bases at V and 6 bases at J, with 19 bases between. The CDR3 contains 15 residues. Germline V gene lookup returns CDR1 MNHEY and CDR2 SMNVEV (reference sequence).

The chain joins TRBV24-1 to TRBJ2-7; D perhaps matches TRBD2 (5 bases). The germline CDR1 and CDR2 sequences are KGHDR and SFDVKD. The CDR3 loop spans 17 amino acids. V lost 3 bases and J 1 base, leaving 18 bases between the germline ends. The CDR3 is CATSDPAAGERSYEQYF. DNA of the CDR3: TGTGCCACCAGTGATCCCGCCGCCGGGGAAAGATCCTACGAGCAGTACTTC.